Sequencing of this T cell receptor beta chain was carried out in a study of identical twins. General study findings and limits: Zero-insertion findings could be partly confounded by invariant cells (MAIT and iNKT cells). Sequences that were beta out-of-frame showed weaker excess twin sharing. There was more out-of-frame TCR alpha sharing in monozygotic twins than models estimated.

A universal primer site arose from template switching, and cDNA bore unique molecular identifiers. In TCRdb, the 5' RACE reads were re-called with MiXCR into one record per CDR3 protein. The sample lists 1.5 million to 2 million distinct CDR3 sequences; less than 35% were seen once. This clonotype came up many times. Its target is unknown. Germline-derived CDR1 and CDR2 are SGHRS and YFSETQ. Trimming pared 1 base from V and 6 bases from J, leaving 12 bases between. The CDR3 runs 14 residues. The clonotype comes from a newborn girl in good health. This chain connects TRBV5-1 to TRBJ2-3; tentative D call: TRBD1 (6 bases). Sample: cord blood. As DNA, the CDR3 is TGCGCCAGCAGCTTGCAAACAGGGTCGGATACGCAGTATTTT. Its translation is CASSLQTGSDTQYF.